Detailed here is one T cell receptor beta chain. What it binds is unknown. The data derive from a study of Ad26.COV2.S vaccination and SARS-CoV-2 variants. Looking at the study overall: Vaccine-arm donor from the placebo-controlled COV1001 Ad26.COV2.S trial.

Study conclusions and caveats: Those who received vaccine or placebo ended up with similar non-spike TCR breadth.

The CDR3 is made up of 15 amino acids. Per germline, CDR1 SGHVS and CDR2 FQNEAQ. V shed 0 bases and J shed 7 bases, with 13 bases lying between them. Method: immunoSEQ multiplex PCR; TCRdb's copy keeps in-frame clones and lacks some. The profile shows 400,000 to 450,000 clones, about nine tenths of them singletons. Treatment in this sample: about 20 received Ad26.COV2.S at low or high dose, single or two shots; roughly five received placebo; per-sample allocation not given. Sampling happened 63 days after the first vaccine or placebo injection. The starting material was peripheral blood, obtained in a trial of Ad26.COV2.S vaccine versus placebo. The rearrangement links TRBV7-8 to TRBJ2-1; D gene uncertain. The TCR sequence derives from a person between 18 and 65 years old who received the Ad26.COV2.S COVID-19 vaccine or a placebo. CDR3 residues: CASSLAGLGWNEQFF. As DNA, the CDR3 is TGTGCCAGCAGCTTAGCGGGATTGGGCTGGAATGAGCAGTTCTTC.